A selection of T cell receptor beta chains follows, all from one sample in a study of cytomegalovirus exposure and HLA in healthy donors. TCRdb keeps only in-frame clones here, not all; method: immunoSEQ multiplex PCR. The sample has 55,000 to 90,000 clones; just over 75% are singletons. The source material was PBMCs. These receptors originate from a man aged 45-65 years in good health and CMV-seronegative. The CDR3 runs from the conserved cysteine through the conserved F or W. Each record gives: D gene, clone size, J gene, V gene, CDR3 protein, CDR3 DNA. The D gene is left open where the match is weak. The listing skips clone size in some rows; elsewhere it reads once, few, many or a size class.

d_call: NA; clone_size: NA; j_call: TRBJ2-2; v_call: TRBV30; cdr3_aa: CAWRDGTNTGELFF; cdr3_nt: TGTGCCTGGAGGGACGGGACGAACACCGGGGAGCTGTTTTTT
d_call: TRBD1; clone_size: NA; j_call: TRBJ2-2; v_call: TRBV11-2; cdr3_aa: CASNEMDRGSTGELFF; cdr3_nt: TGTGCCAGCAACGAAATGGACAGGGGGAGTACCGGGGAGCTGTTTTTT
d_call: TRBD1; clone_size: NA; j_call: TRBJ1-2; v_call: TRBV5-1; cdr3_aa: CASSGGQGNYGYTF; cdr3_nt: TGCGCCAGCAGCGGGGGACAGGGAAACTATGGCTACACCTTC
d_call: TRBD2; clone_size: NA; j_call: TRBJ2-7; v_call: TRBV4-3; cdr3_aa: CASSQTGTSIGEQYF; cdr3_nt: TGCGCCAGCAGCCAAACGGGGACTAGCATCGGCGAGCAGTACTTC
d_call: NA; clone_size: NA; j_call: TRBJ1-2; v_call: TRBV29-1; cdr3_aa: CSVEDLTRGENYGYTF; cdr3_nt: TGCAGCGTTGAAGATCTCACTCGGGGGGAGAACTATGGCTACACCTTC
d_call: NA; clone_size: NA; j_call: TRBJ1-1; v_call: TRBV30; cdr3_aa: CAWRQGNTEAFF; cdr3_nt: TGTGCCTGGAGACAGGGGAACACTGAAGCTTTCTTT
d_call: TRBD1; clone_size: few; j_call: TRBJ1-1; v_call: TRBV5-1; cdr3_aa: CASSLAGTAEAFF; cdr3_nt: TGCGCCAGCAGCTTGGCGGGGACAGCCGAAGCTTTCTTT
d_call: NA; clone_size: few; j_call: TRBJ1-2; v_call: TRBV27; cdr3_aa: CASSSGVINYGYTF; cdr3_nt: TGTGCCAGCAGTTCAGGGGTTATTAACTATGGCTACACCTTC
d_call: NA; clone_size: NA; j_call: TRBJ1-4; v_call: TRBV5-1; cdr3_aa: CASSLVGSPGEKLFF; cdr3_nt: TGCGCCAGCAGCTTGGTGGGATCCCCGGGGGAAAAACTGTTTTTT
d_call: NA; clone_size: NA; j_call: TRBJ1-2; v_call: TRBV5-4; cdr3_aa: CASSSTENYGYTF; cdr3_nt: TGTGCCAGCAGCTCGACAGAAAACTATGGCTACACCTTC
d_call: NA; clone_size: NA; j_call: TRBJ1-2; v_call: TRBV5-4; cdr3_aa: CASSSRDANYGYTF; cdr3_nt: TGTGCCAGCAGCTCCAGGGATGCGAACTATGGCTACACCTTC
d_call: TRBD1; clone_size: once; j_call: TRBJ2-7; v_call: TRBV10-3; cdr3_aa: CAIRLDRGGSEQYF; cdr3_nt: TGTGCCATCAGATTAGACAGGGGGGGGTCCGAGCAGTACTTC
d_call: NA; clone_size: NA; j_call: TRBJ2-3; v_call: TRBV10-1; cdr3_aa: CASSETRHTDTQYF; cdr3_nt: TGCGCCAGCAGTGAGACTAGACACACAGATACGCAGTATTTT
d_call: NA; clone_size: once; j_call: TRBJ1-5; v_call: TRBV11-2; cdr3_aa: CASSQGGGTQPQHF; cdr3_nt: TGTGCCAGCAGCCAGGGCGGGGGCACTCAGCCCCAGCATTTT
d_call: TRBD1; clone_size: few; j_call: TRBJ2-7; v_call: TRBV28; cdr3_aa: CASSSRQGLSYEQYF; cdr3_nt: TGTGCCAGCAGTTCCCGACAGGGTCTCTCCTACGAGCAGTACTTC
d_call: TRBD1; clone_size: NA; j_call: TRBJ2-7; v_call: TRBV2; cdr3_aa: CASRGTGVREQYF; cdr3_nt: TGTGCCAGCAGAGGGACAGGGGTTCGCGAGCAGTACTTC
d_call: NA; clone_size: NA; j_call: TRBJ2-1; v_call: TRBV28; cdr3_aa: CASSRSRATYNEQFF; cdr3_nt: TGTGCCAGCAGTAGGAGCAGGGCTACCTACAATGAGCAGTTCTTC
d_call: TRBD2; clone_size: NA; j_call: TRBJ2-3; v_call: TRBV19; cdr3_aa: CASSNPTSGRGSYF; cdr3_nt: TGTGCCAGTAGTAACCCTACTAGCGGGAGGGGGTCGTATTTT
d_call: NA; clone_size: NA; j_call: TRBJ2-7; v_call: TRBV13; cdr3_aa: CASSLGGSRYEQYF; cdr3_nt: TGTGCCAGCAGCTTAGGCGGGAGTCGATACGAGCAGTACTTC
d_call: NA; clone_size: NA; j_call: TRBJ1-2; v_call: TRBV5-1; cdr3_aa: CASSEEGYGYTF; cdr3_nt: TGCGCCAGCAGCGAGGAGGGGTATGGCTACACCTTC
d_call: NA; clone_size: NA; j_call: TRBJ2-3; v_call: TRBV7-2; cdr3_aa: CASSLRVGGRTDTQYF; cdr3_nt: TGTGCCAGCAGCTTAAGGGTAGGAGGACGCACAGATACGCAGTATTTT
d_call: NA; clone_size: once; j_call: TRBJ1-3; v_call: TRBV11-2; cdr3_aa: CASSTTGVTSSGNTIYF; cdr3_nt: TGTGCCAGCAGCACAACGGGGGTCACCTCCTCTGGAAACACCATATATTTT
d_call: NA; clone_size: NA; j_call: TRBJ1-3; v_call: TRBV29-1; cdr3_aa: CSVEERSLRAGNTIYF; cdr3_nt: TGCAGCGTTGAGGAGAGGAGTCTAAGAGCTGGAAACACCATATATTTT
d_call: NA; clone_size: NA; j_call: TRBJ1-2; v_call: TRBV6-5; cdr3_aa: CASSRSILYYGYTF; cdr3_nt: TGTGCCAGCAGCCGATCGATTCTATACTATGGCTACACCTTC
d_call: NA; clone_size: few; j_call: TRBJ1-2; v_call: TRBV29-1; cdr3_aa: CSVVVREGYGYTF; cdr3_nt: TGCAGCGTTGTAGTTCGGGAGGGCTATGGCTACACCTTC
d_call: NA; clone_size: NA; j_call: TRBJ1-6; v_call: TRBV7-3; cdr3_aa: CASSLQNNSPLHF; cdr3_nt: TGTGCCAGCAGCTTACAGAATAATTCACCCCTCCACTTT
d_call: TRBD2; clone_size: NA; j_call: TRBJ2-2; v_call: TRBV5-1; cdr3_aa: CASRFKAGEGTGELFF; cdr3_nt: TGCGCCAGCAGATTCAAAGCGGGAGAAGGTACCGGGGAGCTGTTTTTT
d_call: NA; clone_size: few; j_call: TRBJ1-6; v_call: TRBV28; cdr3_aa: CASMGGYNSPLHF; cdr3_nt: TGTGCCAGCATGGGAGGGTATAATTCACCCCTCCACTTT
d_call: TRBD1; clone_size: NA; j_call: TRBJ1-2; v_call: TRBV7-6; cdr3_aa: CASSENEGGSQGYTF; cdr3_nt: TGTGCCAGCAGCGAGAACGAAGGGGGCTCTCAGGGCTACACCTTC
d_call: NA; clone_size: few; j_call: TRBJ1-1; v_call: TRBV6-5; cdr3_aa: CASSRSGTEAFF; cdr3_nt: TGTGCCAGCAGCCGTTCCGGGACTGAAGCTTTCTTT
d_call: TRBD1; clone_size: NA; j_call: TRBJ1-1; v_call: TRBV29-1; cdr3_aa: CSGYRGANTEAFF; cdr3_nt: TGCAGCGGATACAGGGGAGCGAACACTGAAGCTTTCTTT
d_call: NA; clone_size: NA; j_call: TRBJ2-7; v_call: TRBV18; cdr3_aa: CASSPGPLREQYF; cdr3_nt: TGTGCCAGCTCACCCGGTCCATTACGGGAGCAGTACTTC
d_call: TRBD1; clone_size: few; j_call: TRBJ2-1; v_call: TRBV30; cdr3_aa: CAKGQGGDNEQFF; cdr3_nt: TGTGCCAAAGGACAGGGCGGAGACAATGAGCAGTTCTTC
d_call: TRBD1; clone_size: NA; j_call: TRBJ2-7; v_call: TRBV14; cdr3_aa: CASSRATGEKYEQYF; cdr3_nt: TGTGCCAGCAGCCGGGCGACAGGGGAGAAGTACGAGCAGTACTTC
d_call: NA; clone_size: NA; j_call: TRBJ1-5; v_call: TRBV6-5; cdr3_aa: CASSYSTAQPQHF; cdr3_nt: TGTGCCAGCAGTTACTCGACAGCTCAGCCCCAGCATTTT
d_call: NA; clone_size: NA; j_call: TRBJ1-6; v_call: TRBV30; cdr3_aa: CAWSVWGSPLHF; cdr3_nt: TGTGCCTGGAGTGTTTGGGGCTCACCCCTCCACTTT
d_call: NA; clone_size: once; j_call: TRBJ2-1; v_call: TRBV6-4; cdr3_aa: CASSEAEYNEQFF; cdr3_nt: TGTGCCAGCAGTGAAGCGGAGTACAATGAGCAGTTCTTC
d_call: TRBD2; clone_size: NA; j_call: TRBJ2-7; v_call: TRBV7-2; cdr3_aa: CASSLGSGGNYEQYF; cdr3_nt: TGTGCCAGCAGCTTAGGAAGCGGGGGGAACTACGAGCAGTACTTC
d_call: NA; clone_size: NA; j_call: TRBJ1-1; v_call: TRBV7-9; cdr3_aa: CASSLAPSGVAFF; cdr3_nt: TGTGCCAGCAGCTTAGCTCCCTCAGGGGTAGCTTTCTTT
d_call: NA; clone_size: NA; j_call: TRBJ1-2; v_call: TRBV4-1; cdr3_aa: CASSPPGTLASYGYTF; cdr3_nt: TGCGCCAGCAGCCCCCCGGGAACCCTCGCGTCCTATGGCTACACCTTC
d_call: TRBD1; clone_size: NA; j_call: TRBJ2-7; v_call: TRBV30; cdr3_aa: CAWSLILTTGGEQYF; cdr3_nt: TGTGCCTGGAGTCTTATTTTAACGACAGGGGGCGAGCAGTACTTC
d_call: NA; clone_size: NA; j_call: TRBJ1-1; v_call: TRBV27; cdr3_aa: CASSLRIPTEAFF; cdr3_nt: TGTGCCAGCAGCCTCAGGATACCCACTGAAGCTTTCTTT
d_call: NA; clone_size: few; j_call: TRBJ1-2; v_call: TRBV6-1; cdr3_aa: CASSGTPYGYTF; cdr3_nt: TGTGCCAGCAGTGGGACACCCTATGGCTACACCTTC
d_call: NA; clone_size: few; j_call: TRBJ1-1; v_call: TRBV11-2; cdr3_aa: CASSLTGGNTEAFF; cdr3_nt: TGTGCCAGCAGCCTAACCGGGGGTAACACTGAAGCTTTCTTT
d_call: NA; clone_size: NA; j_call: TRBJ1-5; v_call: TRBV10-3; cdr3_aa: CAISVLGNQPQHF; cdr3_nt: TGTGCCATCAGTGTTTTAGGCAATCAGCCCCAGCATTTT
d_call: TRBD1; clone_size: NA; j_call: TRBJ2-1; v_call: TRBV5-1; cdr3_aa: CASSPGQRSYNEQFF; cdr3_nt: TGCGCCAGCAGCCCGGGACAGAGAAGCTACAATGAGCAGTTCTTC
d_call: TRBD1; clone_size: NA; j_call: TRBJ1-1; v_call: TRBV2; cdr3_aa: CASAGTGNTEAFF; cdr3_nt: TGTGCCAGCGCCGGGACAGGGAACACTGAAGCTTTCTTT
d_call: TRBD1; clone_size: few; j_call: TRBJ1-1; v_call: TRBV10-3; cdr3_aa: CAITKSGQGTEAFF; cdr3_nt: TGTGCCATCACTAAGTCGGGACAGGGGACTGAAGCTTTCTTT
d_call: NA; clone_size: once; j_call: TRBJ1-3; v_call: TRBV15; cdr3_aa: CATSRKRDSGNTIYF; cdr3_nt: TGTGCCACCAGCAGAAAAAGAGACTCTGGAAACACCATATATTTT
d_call: TRBD1; clone_size: NA; j_call: TRBJ2-4; v_call: TRBV5-6; cdr3_aa: CASSFRDREGIQYF; cdr3_nt: TGTGCCAGCAGCTTCCGGGACAGGGAGGGCATTCAGTACTTC
d_call: NA; clone_size: NA; j_call: TRBJ2-5; v_call: TRBV5-1; cdr3_aa: CASSSSPGKETQYF; cdr3_nt: TGCGCCAGCAGCTCATCGCCGGGAAAGGAGACCCAGTACTTC